Below are 7 T cell receptor beta chains sequenced from a single sample in a study of Graves' ophthalmopathy and Graves' hyperthyroidism (dated by TCRdb to between 2018 and 2020). These reads were obtained on an Illumina HiSeq 2000. TCR beta CDR3 regions were amplified from RNA transcripts for repertoire sequencing. A first-round RT-PCR used HTBI primers with the Qiagen OneStep RT-PCR kit, followed by a second-round multiplex PCR, size selection and purification. TCRdb passed the public sequencing reads through fastp at Q25 and MiXCR, retaining productive beta sequences. For every CDR3 protein sequence, its rows merge into one entry that carries the most common genes and DNA. Here the sample has 620,000 or so distinct CDR3 sequences; 22% occur a single time. The leading ten clones occupy around 7% of the sample. Sequences were obtained from peripheral blood. All receptors derive from a young woman with stable Graves' hyperthyroidism. Some clones in this sample may be carry-over from other donors' samples. Donor details come from another sample of the same person, matched by shared clones.

This chain connects TRBV6-5 to TRBJ1-5; a weak D match, TRBD1 (5 bases). The CDR3 has 13 residues. The V end was cut by 3 bases, the J end by 8 bases, with 11 bases between. The germline V gene has CDR1 MNHEY and CDR2 SVGAGI. The CDR3 protein is CASSYGGVEPQHF. The CDR3 region has the DNA TGTGCCAGCAGTTATGGGGGGGTTGAGCCCCAGCATTTT.

The chain employs TRBV6-5 and TRBJ2-2; 7 nucleotides agree with TRBD1. J gave up 0 bases and V 3 bases, and 4 bases lay outside the gene matches. Germline CDR1 and CDR2: MNHEY and SVGAGI. The CDR3 runs 16 residues. The CDR3 protein is CASSYRQGPNTGELFF. DNA of the CDR3: TGTGCCAGCAGTTATAGACAGGGCCCGAACACCGGGGAGCTGTTTTTT.

This clonotype was seen repeatedly, ten times or more. This sequence joins TRBV5-1 and TRBJ1-1; a possible D gene is TRBD1 (6 bases). Germline V CDR1 and CDR2: SGHRS, YFSETQ. V lost 3 bases, J lost 1 base, and 10 bases lay in between. This CDR3 spans 14 amino acids. CDR3 coding DNA: TGCGCCAGCAGCTCCGGACAGCCGAACACTGAAGCTTTCTTT. Amino acid sequence: CASSSGQPNTEAFF.

This clonotype was seen at least ten times. The CDR3 here is CASSRTGGERGYTF. In DNA form, the CDR3 reads TGTGCCAGCAGCCGCACAGGGGGGGAGCGTGGCTACACCTTC. This chain joins TRBV7-2 and TRBJ1-2, with 8 bases matching TRBD1. This CDR3 is 14 amino acids long. Germline V gives CDR1 SGHTA, CDR2 FQGNSA. The J segment lost 7 bases and the V segment lost 5 bases, leaving 9 bases of the junction unmatched.

This clonotype was recorded many times. The chain combines TRBV12-3 or TRBV12-4 with TRBJ1-5, with D perhaps matching TRBD1 (5 bases). Trimming left V 3 bases short and J 0 bases short, with 9 bases between. The CDR3 is 15 amino acids. The CDR3 DNA follows: TGTGCCAGCAGTTTCGGGGGTTATAGCAATCAGCCCCAGCATTTT. This translates into CASSFGGYSNQPQHF.

This clonotype was detected many times. The chain employs TRBV11-2 and TRBJ1-1, with 7 bases matching TRBD1. Germline CDR1 reads SGHAT; CDR2 reads FQNNGV. V gave up 7 bases and J gave up 11 bases; unmatched junction bases: 7. The CDR3 length is 11 residues. The CDR3 region is CASKTGEGAFF. In DNA, the CDR3 is TGTGCCAGCAAAACAGGGGAGGGTGCTTTCTTT.

This clonotype occurred many times. The V call is TRBV10-1, the J call TRBJ2-5; tentatively, D is TRBD2 (5 bases). CDR1 is WNHNN, CDR2 SYGVQD, per germline (reference sequence). Between the trimmed V and J ends, which lost 2 bases and 5 bases, there was a span of 12 bases. This CDR3 is built from 14 residues. CDR3 DNA sequence: TGCGCCAGCAGTGAGGGGCTAGCTAGGGAGACCCAGTACTTC. The encoded protein is CASSEGLARETQYF.